These 25 T cell receptor beta chains originate from one sample sequenced in a study of T cell responses to AZD1222 COVID-19 vaccine. The protocol was immunoSEQ multiplex PCR, while the TCRdb copy is restricted to in-frame clones and leaves out a portion. The table has around 270,000 clones, about 94% seen once; the top ten hold around 0.57%. This sample comprised peripheral blood, obtained 28 days after the second AZD1222 dose. These receptors were obtained from an adult who received the AZD1222 COVID-19 vaccine.

The chain couples TRBV9 to TRBJ2-1; 8 positions agree with TRBD1. The CDR3 runs 15 residues. V gave up 3 bases and J gave up 3 bases; unmatched junction bases: 5. The germline gives CDR1 SGDLS, CDR2 YYNGEE. CDR3 nucleotides: TGTGCCAGCAGCGCGACAGGGGATAACTACAATGAGCAGTTCTTC. Translated, it gives CASSATGDNYNEQFF.

J is TRBJ2-5 and V is TRBV5-1, with no clear D. V lost 2 bases and J lost 1, with 6 bases in between. This CDR3 has 13 amino acids. Germline values: CDR1 SGHRS, CDR2 YFSETQ. The CDR3 loop is CASSFPGQETQYF. The CDR3, as DNA: TGCGCCAGCAGCTTTCCGGGCCAAGAGACCCAGTACTTC. Variable domain in full (rest from reference TRBV5-1 and TRBJ2-5): KAGVTQTPRYLIKTRGQQVTLSCSPISGHRSVSWYQQTPGQGLQFLFEYFSETQRNKGNFPGRFSGRQFSNSRSEMNVSTLELGDSALYLCASSFPGQETQYFGPGTRLLVL.

This chain connects TRBV18 to TRBJ1-3; D uncertain. Germline CDR1 and CDR2: KGHSH and LQKENI. The CDR3 has 15 amino acids. V was cut by 3 bases and J by 0 bases, with 9 bases left in between. CDR3 sequence (DNA): TGTGCCAGCTCACCCTTCCCGAGCTCTGGAAACACCATATATTTT. Its protein is CASSPFPSSGNTIYF.

This clone has just one count. DNA of the CDR3: TGTGCCAGCAGCCGGCAATGGGCAGGGGGCGGTCCGAACACTGAAGCTTTCTTT. Protein product: CASSRQWAGGGPNTEAFF. J is TRBJ1-1 and V is TRBV14; TRBD1 matches 8 bases. The trim removed 4 bases at V and 1 base at J, leaving 14 bases unmatched. Germline assignment: CDR1 SGHDN and CDR2 FVKESK. The CDR3 runs 18 residues. Full variable domain (rest looked up from reference TRBV14 and TRBJ1-1): EAGVTQFPSHSVIEKGQTVTLRCDPISGHDNLYWYRRVMGKEIKFLLHFVKESKQDESGMPNNRFLAERTGGTYSTLKVQPAELEDSGVYFCASSRQWAGGGPNTEAFFGQGTRLTVV.

The rearrangement links TRBV5-1 to TRBJ1-2; 7 bases match TRBD1. CDR1 is SGHRS, CDR2 YFSETQ, per germline. The CDR3 contains 14 residues. The V and J ends lost 4 bases and 2 bases, in that order; junction bases with no gene match: 5. The chain's CDR3 is CASSGGTANYGYTF. The CDR3 nucleotides are TGCGCCAGCAGCGGAGGGACAGCCAACTATGGCTACACCTTC.

As concerns this clone: The same CDR3 can be traced to other DNA sequences in this sample. The chain couples TRBV7-2 to TRBJ1-5, with D perhaps TRBD1 (6 bases). This CDR3 has 14 residues. Deletions cut 2 bases from V and 4 bases from J, with 9 bases between. Germline CDR1 reads SGHTA; CDR2 reads FQGNSA. CDR3 in amino acids: CASSLTGQNQPQHF. The CDR3 region has the DNA TGTGCCAGCAGCTTAACGGGACAAAATCAGCCCCAGCATTTT.

This chain joins TRBV7-8 and TRBJ1-2; D gene uncertain. The CDR3 runs to 12 residues. Trimming removed 2 bases from V and 7 bases from J, with 8 bases in between. Germline V gene data show CDR1 as SGHVS and CDR2 as FQNEAQ. The CDR3 nucleotides read TGTGCCAGCAGCTTAATCGAGAGTGGCTACACCTTC. It translates to CASSLIESGYTF.

The rearrangement uses TRBV27 and TRBJ2-1; D gene ambiguous. With 8 bases removed from V and 8 bases from J, the gap between germline ends came to 16 bases. Germline loops: CDR1 MNHEY, CDR2 SMNVEV (reference sequence). The CDR3 sequence is 13 residues long. CDR3 residues: CASPRKVTDEQFF. The DNA for the CDR3 is TGTGCCAGCCCCAGGAAGGTAACGGATGAGCAGTTCTTC.

This rearrangement joins TRBV24-1 to TRBJ2-1; tentative D call: TRBD2 (5 bases). This CDR3 is built from 17 residues. The V gene lost 4 bases and the J gene lost 8 bases, with 23 bases spanning the gap. Germline loops: CDR1 KGHDR, CDR2 SFDVKD. The CDR3 protein is CATSERWGAAVPHEQFF. The CDR3 nucleotides read TGTGCCACCAGTGAACGGTGGGGAGCGGCCGTCCCACATGAGCAGTTCTTC.

The rearrangement joins TRBV9 to TRBJ2-1, with 9 bases matching TRBD2. The CDR3 sequence is 16 residues long. The germline V gene has CDR1 SGDLS and CDR2 YYNGEE. J lost 4 bases, V lost 4 bases, and 9 bases had no gene match. Written as DNA, the CDR3 is TGTGCCAGCAGCCCCAGCGGGGGGCTTTCATACAATGAGCAGTTCTTC. Its protein is CASSPSGGLSYNEQFF. The full variable domain, in which reference TRBV9 and TRBJ2-1 provide the parts outside the CDR3, is DSGVTQTPKHLITATGQRVTLRCSPRSGDLSVYWYQQSLDQGLQFLIQYYNGEERAKGNILERFSAQQFPDLHSELNLSSLELGDSALYFCASSPSGGLSYNEQFFGPGTRLTVL.

This clone is a singleton in its sample. The V and J genes are TRBV19 and TRBJ1-1; no firm D call. CDR3 length: 15 amino acids. Trimming removed 7 bases at V and 0 bases at J, with 15 bases between. Looked up from germline, CDR1 is LNHDA and CDR2 is SQIVND (reference sequence). CDR3 in amino acids: CASTPQVGLNTEAFF. In DNA form, the CDR3 reads TGTGCCAGTACCCCCCAGGTGGGGTTGAACACTGAAGCTTTCTTT.

The chain carries TRBV18 and TRBJ1-1; 9 nucleotides agree with TRBD1. Germline-derived CDR1 and CDR2 are KGHSH and LQKENI. The CDR3 length is 15 residues. Losses at the gene ends were 3 bases for V and 2 bases for J; bases not matched to a gene: 4. This CDR3 is CASSPPGQGNTEAFF. DNA for the CDR3: TGTGCCAGCTCACCCCCGGGACAGGGCAACACTGAAGCTTTCTTT.

V usage is TRBV27 and J usage is TRBJ1-1; TRBD1 is a possible D gene (6 bases). The germline V gene has CDR1 MNHEY and CDR2 SMNVEV (reference sequence). The CDR3 is 15 amino acids. V was trimmed by 2 bases and J by 0 bases, leaving 10 bases between them. This CDR3 reads CASSLGGGLNTEAFF. CDR3 nucleotide sequence: TGTGCCAGCAGTTTAGGGGGCGGGTTGAACACTGAAGCTTTCTTT.

V is TRBV5-4 and J is TRBJ1-2, with TRBD1 matching 9 bases. V dropped 4 bases and J dropped 2; count of bases not matched to a gene: 3. CDR3 length: 14 residues. Germline CDR1 SGHNT, CDR2 YYREEE (reference sequence). CDR3 in amino acids: CASSLGQGNYGYTF. As DNA, the CDR3 is TGTGCCAGCAGCCTGGGACAGGGCAACTATGGCTACACCTTC.

About this clone itself: This same CDR3 is encoded by further DNA sequences in the sample. CDR3: CASSRDTNQPQHF. The DNA for the CDR3 is TGTGCCAGCAGTCGGGACACAAATCAGCCCCAGCATTTT. The chain has TRBV12-3 or TRBV12-4 and TRBJ1-5; tentative D call: TRBD1 (6 bases). The CDR3 spans 13 residues. Trimming pared 5 bases from V and 4 bases from J, leaving 9 bases between.

The chain couples TRBV20-1 to TRBJ1-6; tentatively, D is TRBD1 (5 bases). Trimming shortened V by 3 bases and J by 7 bases, and 10 bases separated the two germline ends. The CDR3 is made up of 13 amino acids. Germline CDR1 and CDR2: DFQATT and SNEGSKA (reference sequence). The CDR3 nucleotides are TGCAGTGCTAGTGAGACAGCGAATTCACCCCTCCACTTT. Its translation is CSASETANSPLHF.

V and J are TRBV15 and TRBJ2-5, with TRBD2 identical over 15 bases. Germline CDR1 and CDR2: LNHNV and YYDKDF (reference sequence). The CDR3 consists of 16 residues. With V trimmed by 5 bases and J by 5 bases, 6 bases remained unmatched. The DNA for the CDR3 is TGTGCCACCAGCCCAGGGACTAGCGGGAGGTACGAGACCCAGTACTTC. It yields the protein CATSPGTSGRYETQYF. Combining the CDR3 with reference TRBV15 and TRBJ2-5 gives the whole variable domain DAMVIQNPRYQVTQFGKPVTLSCSQTLNHNVMYWYQQKSSQAPKLLFHYYDKDFNNEADTPDNFQSRRPNTSFCFLDIRSPGLGDTAMYLCATSPGTSGRYETQYFGPGTRLLVL.

This clone was seen only once. This chain links TRBV29-1 with TRBJ1-2, with D uncertain. The length of the CDR3 is 14 residues. The V gene's germline CDR1 is SQVTM and CDR2 ANQGSEA. V was shortened by 4 bases and J by 4 bases, with 16 bases between the two germline ends. The CDR3: CSVGVAGAIYGYTF. CDR3 DNA sequence: TGCAGCGTTGGCGTGGCGGGAGCTATCTATGGCTACACCTTC.

The J gene is TRBJ2-7, the V gene TRBV4-1; either TRBD1 or TRBD2 may fit D (5 bases each). V was cut by 0 bases and J by 9 bases, with 24 bases left in between. The CDR3 is 17 residues long. The germline gives CDR1 MGHRA, CDR2 YSYEKL. CDR3 residues: CASSQDQRRQGASGQYF. The CDR3, as DNA: TGCGCCAGCAGCCAAGATCAGCGGCGGCAGGGAGCCTCTGGGCAGTACTTC.

This chain connects TRBV5-5 to TRBJ2-1; 13 bases align to TRBD2. This CDR3 comprises 15 residues. J lost 7 bases, V lost 3 bases, and 4 bases had no gene match. Per the germline V gene, CDR1 is SGHKS and CDR2 is YYEKEE (reference sequence). This chain's CDR3 is CASSSLAGGPNEQFF. Written as DNA, the CDR3 is TGTGCCAGCAGCTCACTAGCGGGGGGGCCGAATGAGCAGTTCTTC.

CDR3: CASRQDRAEQFF. CDR3 sequence (DNA): TGTGCCAGCAGACAGGACAGGGCTGAGCAGTTCTTC. V is TRBV28 and J is TRBJ2-1; TRBD1 aligns across 8 bases. Per the germline V gene, CDR1 is MDHEN and CDR2 is SYDVKM. The CDR3 loop spans 12 amino acids. The J segment lost 9 bases and the V segment lost 6 bases, leaving 4 bases of the junction unmatched.

As regards this clone: A junction boundary mismatches the germline segment, possibly from a read error. The chain joins TRBV7-8 to TRBJ1-4; weak D call: TRBD1 (6 bases). The CDR3 covers 13 residues. Germline CDR1 SGHVS, CDR2 FQNEAQ. In nucleotides, the CDR3 is TGTGCCAGCAACTTACAGGGTAGCGAAAAACTGTTTTTT. This codes for CASNLQGSEKLFF.

The chain joins TRBV27 to TRBJ1-2; D remains unclear. CDR3 size: 14 residues. CDR1 and CDR2 (germline): MNHEY, SMNVEV (reference sequence). Trimming pared 4 bases from V and 3 bases from J, leaving 12 bases between. The CDR3 DNA sequence: TGTGCCAGCAGTTCGTCGCAAAGGGACTATGGCTACACCTTC. Its protein is CASSSSQRDYGYTF.

The rearrangement joins TRBV21-1 to TRBJ2-1. TRBV21-1 is flagged as a pseudogene. The CDR3 is 16 residues long. The DNA of the CDR3 is TGTGCCAGCAGCAAGGTGGAAACGAGCTCCTACAATGAGCAGTTCTTC. Translated, it gives CASSKVETSSYNEQFF.

This clone came up many times. The chain links TRBV6-2 or TRBV6-3 to TRBJ1-1; D is unclear. Germline values: CDR1 MNHEY, CDR2 SVGEGT. CDR3 length: 16 residues. V was pared by 4 bases and J by 2 bases, with 17 bases between. CDR3 protein: CASSSTFRALNTEAFF. The CDR3 DNA reads TGTGCCAGCAGTTCTACTTTTAGGGCCCTTAACACTGAAGCTTTCTTT.